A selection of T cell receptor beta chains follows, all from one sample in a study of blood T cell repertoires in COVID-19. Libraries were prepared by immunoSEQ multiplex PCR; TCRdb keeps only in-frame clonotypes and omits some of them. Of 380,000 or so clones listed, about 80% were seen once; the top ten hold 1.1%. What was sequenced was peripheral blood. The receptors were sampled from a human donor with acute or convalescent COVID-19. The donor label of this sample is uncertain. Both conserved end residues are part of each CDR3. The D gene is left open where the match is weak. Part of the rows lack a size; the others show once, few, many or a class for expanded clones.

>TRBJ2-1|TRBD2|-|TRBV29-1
TGCAGCGTTGCGAGATTAGCGGGAGGGTTTAAAGGCGAGCAGTTCTTC
CSVARLAGGFKGEQFF
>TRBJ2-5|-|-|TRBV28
TGTGCCAGCAGTTTTCCCCCGGGGGGCGGAGAGACCCAGTACTTC
CASSFPPGGGETQYF
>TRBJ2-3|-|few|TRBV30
TGTGCCTGGAGTCGTCGGGAGAGAGATACGCAGTATTTT
CAWSRRERDTQYF
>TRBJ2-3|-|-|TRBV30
TGTGCCTGGAGTCGTGGTGCGGATACGCAGTATTTT
CAWSRGADTQYF
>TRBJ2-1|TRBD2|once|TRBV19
TGTGCCAGTAGTATTATCCTAGCGGGAGGCTATGAGCAGTTCTTC
CASSIILAGGYEQFF
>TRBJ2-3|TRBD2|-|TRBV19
TGTGCCAGTATGGCGGCTAGCGGTACCCTCGGCACAGATACGCAGTATTTT
CASMAASGTLGTDTQYF
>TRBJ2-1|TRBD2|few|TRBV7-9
TGTGCCAGCAGAAAGTCTAGCGGGAGTATCCATGAGCAGTTCTTC
CASRKSSGSIHEQFF
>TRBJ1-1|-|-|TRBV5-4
TGTGCCAGCAGTCTGGCAGGGATTAGGGACACTGAAGCTTTCTTT
CASSLAGIRDTEAFF
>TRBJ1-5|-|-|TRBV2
TGTGCCAGCAGTGAAAGTCGTCGTGAGCTCGCGGGTCAGCCCCAGCATTTT
CASSESRRELAGQPQHF
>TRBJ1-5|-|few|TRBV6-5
TGTGCCAGCACCCGGGAACAGCGCAATCAGCCCCAGCATTTT
CASTREQRNQPQHF
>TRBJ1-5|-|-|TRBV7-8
TGTGCCAGCAGCTACGAACAGGGTTATAGCAATCAGCCCCAGCATTTT
CASSYEQGYSNQPQHF
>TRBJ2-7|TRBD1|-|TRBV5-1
TGCGCCAGCAGCGACGGGACAGGGGCTAACGAGCAGTACTTC
CASSDGTGANEQYF
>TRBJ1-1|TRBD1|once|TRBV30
TGTGCCTGGAGTAGGGACAGTGAAGCTTTCTTT
CAWSRDSEAFF
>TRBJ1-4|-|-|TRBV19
TGTGCCAGTAGCCTCAGGGGAAACGAAAAACTGTTTTTT
CASSLRGNEKLFF
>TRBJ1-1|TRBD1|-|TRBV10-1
TGCGCCAGCATTTGGACAGGGATGAACACTGAAGCTTTCTTT
CASIWTGMNTEAFF
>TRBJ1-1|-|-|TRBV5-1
TGCGCCAGCCGGGCAGGGCAGGTCACTGAAGCTTTCTTT
CASRAGQVTEAFF
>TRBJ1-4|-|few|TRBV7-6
TGTGCCAGCAGCTTAGGAACAGGGCAAAATGAAAAACTGTTTTTT
CASSLGTGQNEKLFF
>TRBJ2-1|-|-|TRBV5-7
TGTGCCAGCGAACAGGTAGGGGGCAATGAGCAGTTCTTC
CASEQVGGNEQFF
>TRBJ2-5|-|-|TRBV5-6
TGTGCCAGCCTAAGAAGACTACTGGGAGAGACCCAGTACTTC
CASLRRLLGETQYF
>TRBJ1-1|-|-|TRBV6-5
TGTGCCAGCAGAACCGGGACATACGATGTTGAAGCTTTCTTT
CASRTGTYDVEAFF
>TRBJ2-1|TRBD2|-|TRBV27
TGTGCCAGCAGTCCGCGGACTAGCGGGAGTAGTTACTACAATGAGCAGTTCTTC
CASSPRTSGSSYYNEQFF
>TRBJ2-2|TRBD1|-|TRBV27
TGTGCCAGCAGTTTAACGTCAGGGGGCTTCGTCGGGGAGCTGTTTTTT
CASSLTSGGFVGELFF
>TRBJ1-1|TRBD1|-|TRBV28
TGTGCCAGCAGTTTCCATACAGGGGTGCGCAACACTGAAGCTTTCTTT
CASSFHTGVRNTEAFF
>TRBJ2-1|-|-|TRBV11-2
TGTGCCAGCAGCTTACAGAGGATTGGTGGCGATGAGCAGTTCTTC
CASSLQRIGGDEQFF
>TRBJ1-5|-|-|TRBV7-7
TGTGCCAGCAGCTTAAAGGCCAGGGGTGGACAGCCCCAGCATTTT
CASSLKARGGQPQHF
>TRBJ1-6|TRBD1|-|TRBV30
TGTGCCGGCCGCGACAGGGGAATTTCACCCCTCCACTTT
CAGRDRGISPLHF
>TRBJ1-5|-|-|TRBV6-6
TGTGCCAGCAGTTACACTGTCAATCAGCCCCAGCATTTT
CASSYTVNQPQHF
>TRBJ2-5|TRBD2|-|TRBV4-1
TGCGCCAGCAGCCCCGGACTAGCGGGGGGGCCGGTGGAGACCCAGTACTTC
CASSPGLAGGPVETQYF
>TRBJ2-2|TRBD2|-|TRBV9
TGTGCCAGCAGCGGCCCAGCGGGAGTTAACGGGGAGCTGTTTTTT
CASSGPAGVNGELFF
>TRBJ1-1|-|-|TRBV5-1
TGCGCCAGCAGCTTGCAGGGAGCTTTCTTT
CASSLQGAFF
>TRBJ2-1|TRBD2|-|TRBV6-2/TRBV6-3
TGTGCCAGCAGCCCGGTGGGGCTAGCGGGAGAGGGAGTCGGGGAGCAGTTCTTC
CASSPVGLAGEGVGEQFF
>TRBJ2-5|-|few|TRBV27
TGTGCCAGCAGTTTATCGATCGTCGGGACCCAGTACTTC
CASSLSIVGTQYF
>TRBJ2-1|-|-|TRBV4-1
TGCGCCAGCAGCAGAGGCTATGAGCAGTTCTTC
CASSRGYEQFF
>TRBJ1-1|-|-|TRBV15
TGTGCCACCAGCAGAGGCAGTACGGGAGGACGTGTAGCTTTCTTT
CATSRGSTGGRVAFF
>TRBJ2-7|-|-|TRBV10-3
TGTGCCATCAGTGAGTCGGGACAAAGCTCCTACGAGCAGTACTTC
CAISESGQSSYEQYF
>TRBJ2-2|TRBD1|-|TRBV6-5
TGTGCCAGCAGGGCACAGGGGAGAACCGGGGAGCTGTTTTTT
CASRAQGRTGELFF
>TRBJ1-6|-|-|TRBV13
TGTGCCAGCAGCTCAGGACGGAGAGCCTATAATTCACCCCTCCACTTT
CASSSGRRAYNSPLHF
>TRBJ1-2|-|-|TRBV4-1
TGCGCCAGCAGCCGGGAAGAGGGTGGCTATGGCTACACCTTC
CASSREEGGYGYTF
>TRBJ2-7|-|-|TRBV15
TGTGCCACCAGCGGGGACTTCTCCTACGAGCAGTACTTC
CATSGDFSYEQYF
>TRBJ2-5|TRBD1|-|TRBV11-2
TGTGCCAGCACCGACCTACGACAGGGCCCTTCGTACTTC
CASTDLRQGPSYF
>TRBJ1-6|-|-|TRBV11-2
TGTGCCAGCAGCCCCACAGGGTTTCGGTCACCCCTCCACTTT
CASSPTGFRSPLHF
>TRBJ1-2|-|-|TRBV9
TGTGCCAGCAGCGTAAGTGCGGCCGGGGGCTATGGCTACACCTTC
CASSVSAAGGYGYTF
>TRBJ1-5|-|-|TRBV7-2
TGTGCCAGCAGCTCTGAAGGCGGGGGCAATCAGCCCCAGCATTTT
CASSSEGGGNQPQHF
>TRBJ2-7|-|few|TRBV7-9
TGTGCCAGCAGCTTAGTGTCGTACGAGCAGTACTTC
CASSLVSYEQYF
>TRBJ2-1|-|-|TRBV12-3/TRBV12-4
TGTGCCAGCAGACTCACAGGGCCCAATGAGCAGTTCTTC
CASRLTGPNEQFF
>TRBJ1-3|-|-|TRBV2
TGTGCCAGCAGTGAAGTACCGAGCTCTGGAAACACCATATATTTT
CASSEVPSSGNTIYF